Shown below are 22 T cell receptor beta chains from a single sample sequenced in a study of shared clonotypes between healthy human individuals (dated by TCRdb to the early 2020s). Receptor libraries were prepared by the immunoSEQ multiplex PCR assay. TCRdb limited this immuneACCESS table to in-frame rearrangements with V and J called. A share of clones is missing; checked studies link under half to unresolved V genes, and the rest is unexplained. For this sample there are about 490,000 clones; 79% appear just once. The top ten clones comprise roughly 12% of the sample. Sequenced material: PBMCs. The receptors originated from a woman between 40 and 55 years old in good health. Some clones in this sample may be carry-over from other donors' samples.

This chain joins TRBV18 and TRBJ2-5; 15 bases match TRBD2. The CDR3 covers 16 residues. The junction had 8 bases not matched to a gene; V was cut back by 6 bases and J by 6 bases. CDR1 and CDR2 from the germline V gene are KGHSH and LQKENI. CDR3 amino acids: CASSSGLAGGMQTQYF. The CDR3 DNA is TGTGCCAGCTCTTCCGGACTAGCGGGAGGGATGCAGACCCAGTACTTC.

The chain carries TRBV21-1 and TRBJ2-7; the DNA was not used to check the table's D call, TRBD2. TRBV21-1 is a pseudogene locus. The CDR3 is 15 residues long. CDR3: CASTCGDASSYEQYF. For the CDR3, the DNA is TGTGCCAGCACGTGCGGAGACGCGAGCTCCTACGAGCAGTACTTC.

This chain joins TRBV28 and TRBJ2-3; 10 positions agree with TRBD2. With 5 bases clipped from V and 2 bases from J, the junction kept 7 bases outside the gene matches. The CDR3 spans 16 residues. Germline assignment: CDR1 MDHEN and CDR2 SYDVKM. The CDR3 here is CASSPPSGRLTDTQYF. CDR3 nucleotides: TGTGCCAGCAGTCCCCCTAGCGGGAGACTCACAGATACGCAGTATTTT.

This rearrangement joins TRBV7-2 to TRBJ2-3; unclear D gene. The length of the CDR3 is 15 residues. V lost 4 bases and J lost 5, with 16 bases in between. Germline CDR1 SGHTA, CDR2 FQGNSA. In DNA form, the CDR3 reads TGTGCCAGCAGCTCCCTGGGCGGCCGCGGAGATACGCAGTATTTT. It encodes CASSSLGGRGDTQYF.

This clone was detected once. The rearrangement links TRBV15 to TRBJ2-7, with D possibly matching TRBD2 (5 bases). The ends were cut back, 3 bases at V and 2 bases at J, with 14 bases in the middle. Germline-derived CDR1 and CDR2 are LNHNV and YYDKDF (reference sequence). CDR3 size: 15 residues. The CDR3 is CATSRRGRGTYEQYF. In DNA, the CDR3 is TGTGCCACCAGCAGGAGAGGACGGGGTACCTACGAGCAGTACTTC.

The CDR3 sequence: CASSKGPRQEGNTIYF. CDR3 bases: TGTGCCAGCAGTAAAGGTCCAAGGCAGGAAGGAAACACCATATATTTT. The chain uses TRBV28 and TRBJ1-3, with D unresolved. Trimming stripped 5 bases from V and 4 bases from J, with 18 bases between. The CDR3 is 16 residues long. The germline gives CDR1 MDHEN, CDR2 SYDVKM.

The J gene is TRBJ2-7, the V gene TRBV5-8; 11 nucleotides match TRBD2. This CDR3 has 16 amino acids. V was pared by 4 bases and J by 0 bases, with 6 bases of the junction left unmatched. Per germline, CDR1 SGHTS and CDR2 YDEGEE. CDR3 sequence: CASSQGLAGGSYEQYF. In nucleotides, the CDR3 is TGTGCCAGCAGCCAGGGGCTAGCGGGAGGCTCCTACGAGCAGTACTTC.

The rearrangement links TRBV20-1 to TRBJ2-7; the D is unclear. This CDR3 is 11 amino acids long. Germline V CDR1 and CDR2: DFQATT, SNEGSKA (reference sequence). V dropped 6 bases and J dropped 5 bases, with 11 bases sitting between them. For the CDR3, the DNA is TGCAGTGCCTTTGATACAAACGAGCAGTACTTC. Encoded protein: CSAFDTNEQYF.

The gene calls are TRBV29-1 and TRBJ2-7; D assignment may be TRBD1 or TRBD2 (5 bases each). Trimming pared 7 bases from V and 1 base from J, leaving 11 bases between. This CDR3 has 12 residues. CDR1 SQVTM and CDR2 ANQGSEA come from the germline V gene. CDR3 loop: CSAGGNSYEQYF. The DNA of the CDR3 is TGCAGCGCTGGGGGAAATTCCTACGAGCAGTACTTC.

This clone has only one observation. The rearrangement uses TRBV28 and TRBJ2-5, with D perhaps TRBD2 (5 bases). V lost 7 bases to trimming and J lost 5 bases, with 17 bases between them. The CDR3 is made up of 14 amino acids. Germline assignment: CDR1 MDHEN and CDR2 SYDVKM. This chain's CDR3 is CASIPSFGGETQYF. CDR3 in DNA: TGTGCCAGCATCCCCAGTTTCGGCGGGGAGACCCAGTACTTC. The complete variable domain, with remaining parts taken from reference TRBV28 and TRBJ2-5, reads DVKVTQSSRYLVKRTGEKVFLECVQDMDHENMFWYRQDPGLGLRLIYFSYDVKMKEKGDIPEGYSVSREKKERFSLILESASTNQTSMYLCASIPSFGGETQYFGPGTRLLVL.

The CDR3 spells CASRSGTRVIWEQFF. In nucleotides, the CDR3 is TGTGCCAGCAGATCCGGGACTAGAGTGATATGGGAGCAGTTCTTC. The chain carries TRBV27 and TRBJ2-1, with 8 bases lining up with TRBD2. CDR1 MNHEY and CDR2 SMNVEV come from the germline V gene (reference sequence). The CDR3 length is 15 residues. V lost 6 bases and J lost 10; bases outside the gene matches: 14.

The CDR3 loop reads CASKPGGPGQAFF. The CDR3 DNA reads TGTGCCAGCAAACCAGGGGGACCGGGACAAGCTTTCTTT. The genes are TRBV19 and TRBJ1-1; 7 bases match TRBD1. The CDR3 contains 13 residues. Germline values: CDR1 LNHDA, CDR2 SQIVND (reference sequence). The V gene end was trimmed by 9 bases and the J gene end by 9 bases; junction bases not matched to a gene: 13. Full variable domain (missing parts from reference TRBV19 and TRBJ1-1): DGGITQSPKYLFRKEGQNVTLSCEQNLNHDAMYWYRQDPGQGLRLIYYSQIVNDFQKGDIAEGYSVSREKKESFPLTVTSAQKNPTAFYLCASKPGGPGQAFFGQGTRLTVV.

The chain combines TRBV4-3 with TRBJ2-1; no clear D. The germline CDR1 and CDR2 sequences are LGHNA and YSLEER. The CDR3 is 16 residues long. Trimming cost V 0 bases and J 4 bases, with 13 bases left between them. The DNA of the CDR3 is TGCGCCAGCAGCCAAGATTTCCAGCAGCTATACAATGAGCAGTTCTTC. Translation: CASSQDFQQLYNEQFF.

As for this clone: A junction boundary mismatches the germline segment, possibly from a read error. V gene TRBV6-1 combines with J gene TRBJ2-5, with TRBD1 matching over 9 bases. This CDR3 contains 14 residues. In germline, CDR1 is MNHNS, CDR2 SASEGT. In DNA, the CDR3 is TGTGCCATCAGTGACAGGGGGTTGGGAGAGACCCAGTACTTC. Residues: CAISDRGLGETQYF.

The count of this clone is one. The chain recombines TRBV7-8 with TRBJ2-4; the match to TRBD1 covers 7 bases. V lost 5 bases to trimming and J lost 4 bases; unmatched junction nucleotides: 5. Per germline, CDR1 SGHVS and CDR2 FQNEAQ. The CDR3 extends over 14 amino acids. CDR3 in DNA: TGTGCCAGCAGCCGAGGGGGCGAAAAAAACATTCAGTACTTC. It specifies CASSRGGEKNIQYF.

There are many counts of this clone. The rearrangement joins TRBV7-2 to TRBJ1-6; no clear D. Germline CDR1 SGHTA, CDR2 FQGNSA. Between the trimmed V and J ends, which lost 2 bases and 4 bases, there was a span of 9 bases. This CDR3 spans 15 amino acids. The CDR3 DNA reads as TGTGCCAGCAGCTTAAGCGGACCGTATAATTCACCCCTCCACTTT. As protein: CASSLSGPYNSPLHF.

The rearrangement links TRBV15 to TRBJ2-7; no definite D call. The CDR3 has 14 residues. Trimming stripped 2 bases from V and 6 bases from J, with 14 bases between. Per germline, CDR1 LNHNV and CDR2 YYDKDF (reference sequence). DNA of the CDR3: TGTGCCACCAGCAGACCGCCCCCTCTTTCCGAGCAGTACTTC. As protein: CATSRPPPLSEQYF. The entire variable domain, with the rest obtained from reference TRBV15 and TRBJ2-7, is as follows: DAMVIQNPRYQVTQFGKPVTLSCSQTLNHNVMYWYQQKSSQAPKLLFHYYDKDFNNEADTPDNFQSRRPNTSFCFLDIRSPGLGDTAMYLCATSRPPPLSEQYFGPGTRLTVT.

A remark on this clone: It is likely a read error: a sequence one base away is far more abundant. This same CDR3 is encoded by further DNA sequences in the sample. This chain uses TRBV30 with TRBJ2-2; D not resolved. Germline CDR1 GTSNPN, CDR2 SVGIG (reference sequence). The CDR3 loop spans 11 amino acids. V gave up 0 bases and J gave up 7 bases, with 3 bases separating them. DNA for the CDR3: TGTGCCTGGAGTGTTGGCGGGGAGCTGTTTTTT. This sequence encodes CAWSVGGELFF.

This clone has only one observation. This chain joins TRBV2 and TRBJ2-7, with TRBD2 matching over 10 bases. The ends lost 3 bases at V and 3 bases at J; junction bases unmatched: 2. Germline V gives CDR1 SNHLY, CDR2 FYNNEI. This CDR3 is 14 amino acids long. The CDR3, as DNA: TGTGCCAGCAGTGAGGCTAGCGGGAGCTACGAGCAGTACTTC. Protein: CASSEASGSYEQYF.

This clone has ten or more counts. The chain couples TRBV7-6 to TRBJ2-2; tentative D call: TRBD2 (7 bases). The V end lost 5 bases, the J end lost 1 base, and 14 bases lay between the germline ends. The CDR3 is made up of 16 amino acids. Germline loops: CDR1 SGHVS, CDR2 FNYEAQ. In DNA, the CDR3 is TGTGCCAGCAGCGTACAGGGAGGGTTGAACACCGGGGAGCTGTTTTTT. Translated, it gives CASSVQGGLNTGELFF.

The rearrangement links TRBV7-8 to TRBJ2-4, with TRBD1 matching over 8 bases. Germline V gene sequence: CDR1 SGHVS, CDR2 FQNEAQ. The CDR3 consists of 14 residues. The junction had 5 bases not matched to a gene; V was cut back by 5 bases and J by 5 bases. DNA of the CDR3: TGTGCCAGCAGCCCCTCGACAGGGGAAAACATTCAGTACTTC. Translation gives CASSPSTGENIQYF.

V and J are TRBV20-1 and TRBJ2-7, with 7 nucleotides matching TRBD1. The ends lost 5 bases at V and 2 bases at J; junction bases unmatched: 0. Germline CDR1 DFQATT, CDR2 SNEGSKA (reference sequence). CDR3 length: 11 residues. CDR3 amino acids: CSADRAYEQYF. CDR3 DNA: TGCAGTGCTGACAGGGCCTACGAGCAGTACTTC.